The T cell receptor beta chain under discussion was sequenced for a study of shared clonotypes between healthy human individuals (dated by TCRdb to the early 2020s). About the investigation overall: Three men and a couple of women, aged 18 to 49 years, made up the cohort. For each donor, CD4 naive and CD4 memory were each given three plates, CD8 naive was given two plates, and CD8 memory was given one plate. Libraries were prepared and TCR repertoires were sequenced by different laboratories using diverse techniques, in order to increase sequencing depth and limit assay-specific biases. Between about 0.8 and 9.5 billion PBMCs per donor were obtained by leukapheresis. To estimate repertoire size and how much clonotypes are shared between individuals, the study performed deep sequencing of blood TCR repertoires from roughly five healthy adults. The full study reports these points: Compared with non-shared clonotypes, the clonotypes found in all four sorted-subset donors had higher generation probabilities. Rarefaction of sorted-subset datasets indicated incomplete sequencing despite the large sequencing depth. Pairwise subsampling indicated that sequencing depth was expected to affect the degree of clonotype sharing among donors. The small number of donors limited the genetic and exposure-history diversity represented. Sampling was restricted to blood, and TCR repertoires in tissues likely differ from the TCR repertoires found in blood. Naive subsets generally had larger estimated clonotype richness than memory subsets. When several donors were compared, the shared fraction of clonotypes was about 5% for naive CD4, roughly 3.3% for naive CD8, more than 2% for memory CD4, and under 0.5% for memory CD8.

Counted from cysteine to phenylalanine, this CDR3 has 17 amino acids. Just the 51-base CDR3 DNA is kept, in frame starting at base 1. From a lookup of the germline V gene, CDR1 and CDR2 are SNHLY and FYNNEI. V gives up 4 bases and J gives up 0 bases, and the segment between their germline ends measures 15 bases. Notes on this clone: What this receptor recognizes is not known. Qualities for individual bases were not recorded, and no much larger clone is one base off.

Donors were healthy HIV-negative adults with no recently reported acute infections or vaccinations. Every donor was a Caucasian adult residing in Nashville, Tennessee, USA. CD4+ T cells were enriched through magnetic negative selection, after which naive cells were positively selected on CD45RA and the remaining negative fraction served as the memory subset. Blood was obtained by leukapheresis, after which PBMCs were separated by Ficoll-Histopaque density gradient centrifugation and cryopreserved in liquid nitrogen vapor phase. Purity and quantity of every magnetically sorted T cell population were checked by analytical flow cytometry. Genomic DNA was isolated from every sorted fraction and measured by UV absorbance on a Nanodrop 2000c. Using the deep immunoSEQ assay, TCR CDR3 regions were amplified from genomic DNA by multiplex PCR. Extracted genomic DNA from each cell subset was spread evenly across all wells of several immunoSEQ 96-well plates, with each plate serving as a replicate. Each replicate PCR for sorted subsets received about 200 ng genomic DNA, equal to 30,000 or so T cell genomes. The purified libraries were quantified using a Qubit 3.0 fluorometer, sized with a Bioanalyzer 2100, and then quantified again using the KAPA Library Quantification kit. Each immunoSEQ 96-well plate was sequenced on its own single-read 150-cycle Illumina NextSeq 550 flow cell. The study's processing was this. Because the immunoSEQ output held only junctional sequences and lacked quality scores, the filtering could not match the filtering applied to full-length reads. To assign V/J genes and CDR3, sequences were annotated using PyIR, a Python wrapper for IgBLAST v1.9, with IMGT germline references. Reads were removed for weak V/J assignments (E-value above 1e-6), missing CDR3, stop codons, out-of-frame junctions, or ambiguous translated residues. V3J clonotypes were defined by identical inferred V gene, J gene, and CDR3 amino acid sequence. The percentage overlap between two repertoires was calculated by dividing the number of shared unique clonotypes by the size of the smaller repertoire. Richness of each repertoire was evaluated using RTK rarefaction, the Chao1 estimator, and Recon v2.1 estimates of unobserved clonotypes. Generation probabilities were computed with OLGA for all TCRbeta clonotypes obtained by the gDNA method from several donors. TCRdb limited this immuneACCESS table to in-frame rearrangements with V and J called. A share of clones is missing; checked studies link under half to unresolved V genes, and the rest is unexplained. V and J calls and clone size are those listed in that table; D and trimming were worked out from the DNA. The sample profile shows about 1,500,000 clones; roughly 96% of them were found once. The ten biggest clones cover 1.2% of the sample.

The V gene is TRBV2 and the J gene is TRBJ2-2; the D segment cannot be called with confidence. Sequences were obtained from naive CD4+ T cells sorted from blood. The cell subset or site label here, explained by the study, means: CD45RA+ positively selected. The receptor's source is a man aged 30 to 45 in good health. Read as DNA, the sequence is TGTGCCAGCAGTGTAATCCACCAGCCCACGAACACCGGGGAGCTGTTTTTT. It translates to CASSVIHQPTNTGELFF.